This T cell receptor beta chain was captured in a study of blood T cell repertoires in COVID-19. Study in general: Material from acute and convalescent COVID-19 was sourced from the United States, Italy and Spain. Sources were T cells, B-cell-depleted T cells, or PBMCs; the material itself was cDNA or gDNA.

The CDR3 sequence is 17 residues long. CDR1 is SGHNT and CDR2 is YYREEE in the germline V gene (reference sequence). The V gene end was trimmed by 0 bases and the J gene end by 3 bases; junction bases not matched to a gene: 3. The authors' processing: Reference gene primers were amplified, and this amplification served to estimate nucleated cell counts. Repertoires were generated with immunoSEQ multiplex PCR, while TCRdb's copy carries only in-frame clones and drops some. D and trimming were read from the DNA, whereas the V and J calls and clone size are those reported in that table. The sample shows roughly 45,000 clones, around 86% of them seen only once.

The chain links TRBV5-4 to TRBJ2-2; 12 nucleotides match TRBD2. Sequencing was done on a sample of peripheral blood. This TCR derives from a human donor in a cohort sampled during active COVID-19. The CDR3 sequence: CASSLGLAGAYTGELFF. Here the CDR3 DNA reads TGTGCCAGCAGCTTGGGACTAGCGGGGGCCTACACCGGGGAGCTGTTTTTT. Full variable domain (missing parts from reference TRBV5-4 and TRBJ2-2): ETGVTQSPTHLIKTRGQQVTLRCSSQSGHNTVSWYQQALGQGPQFIFQYYREEENGRGNFPPRFSGLQFPNYSSELNVNALELDDSALYLCASSLGLAGAYTGELFFGEGSRLTVL.